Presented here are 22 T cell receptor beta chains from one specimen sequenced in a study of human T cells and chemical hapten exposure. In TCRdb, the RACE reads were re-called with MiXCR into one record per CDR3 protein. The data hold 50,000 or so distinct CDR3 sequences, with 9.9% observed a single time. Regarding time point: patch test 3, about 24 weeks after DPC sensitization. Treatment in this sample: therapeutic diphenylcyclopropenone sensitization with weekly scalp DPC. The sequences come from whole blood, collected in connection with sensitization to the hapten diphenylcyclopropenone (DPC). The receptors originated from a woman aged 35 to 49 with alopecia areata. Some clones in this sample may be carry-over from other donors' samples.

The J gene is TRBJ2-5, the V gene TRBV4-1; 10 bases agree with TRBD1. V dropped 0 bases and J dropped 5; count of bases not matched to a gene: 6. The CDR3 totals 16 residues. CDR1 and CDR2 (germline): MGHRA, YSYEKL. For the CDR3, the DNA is TGCGCCAGCAGCCAAGAGTTGGGACAGGGGTCGGAGACCCAGTACTTC. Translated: CASSQELGQGSETQYF.

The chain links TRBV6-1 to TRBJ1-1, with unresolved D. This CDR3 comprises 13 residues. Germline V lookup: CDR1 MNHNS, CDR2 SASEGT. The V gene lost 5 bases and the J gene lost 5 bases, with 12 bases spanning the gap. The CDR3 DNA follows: TGTGCCAGCAGTCCCGGGCGAGGGACTGAAGCTTTCTTT. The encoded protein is CASSPGRGTEAFF.

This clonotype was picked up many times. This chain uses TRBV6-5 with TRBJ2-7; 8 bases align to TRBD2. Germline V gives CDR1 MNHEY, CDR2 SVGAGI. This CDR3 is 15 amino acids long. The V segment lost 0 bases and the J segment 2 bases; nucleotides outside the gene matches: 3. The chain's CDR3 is CASSYSSRGAYEQYF. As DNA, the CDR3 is TGTGCCAGCAGTTACTCGTCGCGGGGGGCCTACGAGCAGTACTTC.

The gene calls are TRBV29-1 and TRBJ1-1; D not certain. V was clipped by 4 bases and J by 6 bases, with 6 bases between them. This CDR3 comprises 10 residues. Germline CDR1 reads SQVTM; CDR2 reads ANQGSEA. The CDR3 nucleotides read TGCAGCGTTGTTACCGCTGAAGCTTTCTTT. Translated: CSVVTAEAFF. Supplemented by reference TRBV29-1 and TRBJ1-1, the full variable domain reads SAVISQKPSRDICQRGTSLTIQCQVDSQVTMMFWYRQQPGQSLTLIATANQGSEATYESGFVIDKFPISRPNLTFSTLTVSNMSPEDSSIYLCSVVTAEAFFGQGTRLTVV.

The CDR3 region has the DNA TGTGCCAGCAGTTACTCGTGGACGGATGGCTACACCTTC. It specifies CASSYSWTDGYTF. The rearrangement joins TRBV6-5 to TRBJ1-2; no clear D gene. This CDR3 region has 13 residues. V lost 0 bases and J lost 6, with 8 bases in between. CDR1 and CDR2 from the germline V gene are MNHEY and SVGAGI.

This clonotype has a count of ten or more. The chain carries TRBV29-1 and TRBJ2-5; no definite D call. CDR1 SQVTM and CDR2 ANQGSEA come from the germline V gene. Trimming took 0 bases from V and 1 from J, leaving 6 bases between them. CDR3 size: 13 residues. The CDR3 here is CSVEDSFQETQYF. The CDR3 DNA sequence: TGCAGCGTTGAAGACAGCTTCCAAGAGACCCAGTACTTC.

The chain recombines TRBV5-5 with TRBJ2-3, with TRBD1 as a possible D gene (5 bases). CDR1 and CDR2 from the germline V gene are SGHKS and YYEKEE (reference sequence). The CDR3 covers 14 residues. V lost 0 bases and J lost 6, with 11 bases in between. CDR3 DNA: TGTGCCAGCAGCTTGGGGGGCCCTGGGGATACGCAGTATTTT. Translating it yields CASSLGGPGDTQYF.

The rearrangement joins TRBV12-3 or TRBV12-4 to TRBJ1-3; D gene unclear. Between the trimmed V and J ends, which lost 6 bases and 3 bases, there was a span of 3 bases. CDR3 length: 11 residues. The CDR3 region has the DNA TGTGCCAGCAGGGTTGGAAACACCATATATTTT. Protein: CASRVGNTIYF.

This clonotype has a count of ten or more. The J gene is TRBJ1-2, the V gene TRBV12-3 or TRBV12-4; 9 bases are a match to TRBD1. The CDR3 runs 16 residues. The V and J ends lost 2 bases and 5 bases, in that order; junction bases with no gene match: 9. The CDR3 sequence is CASSLKRTGAIYGYTF. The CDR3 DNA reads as TGTGCCAGCAGTTTAAAAAGGACAGGGGCCATTTATGGCTACACCTTC.

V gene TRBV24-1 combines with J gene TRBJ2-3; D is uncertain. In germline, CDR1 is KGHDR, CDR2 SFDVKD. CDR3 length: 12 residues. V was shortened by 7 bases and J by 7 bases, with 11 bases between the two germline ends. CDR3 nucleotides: TGTGCCACCAGCACTACGCAAAATACGCAGTATTTT. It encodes CATSTTQNTQYF.

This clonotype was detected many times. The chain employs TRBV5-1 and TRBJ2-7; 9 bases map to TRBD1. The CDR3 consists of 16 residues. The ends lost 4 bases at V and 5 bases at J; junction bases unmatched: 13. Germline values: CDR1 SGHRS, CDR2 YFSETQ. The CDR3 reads CASSTGGGQGPHEQYF. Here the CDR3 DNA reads TGCGCCAGCAGCACTGGTGGGGGACAGGGTCCTCACGAGCAGTACTTC.

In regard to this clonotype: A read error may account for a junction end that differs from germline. For the CDR3, the DNA is TGTGTCAGCAGCTTAAGTGCGGGGGTCGGCGCTGAAGCTTTCTTT. This sequence encodes CVSSLSAGVGAEAFF. The chain combines TRBV7-9 with TRBJ1-1; perhaps TRBD1 as D (5 bases). Germline loops: CDR1 SEHNR, CDR2 FQNEAQ (reference sequence). The length of the CDR3 is 15 residues.

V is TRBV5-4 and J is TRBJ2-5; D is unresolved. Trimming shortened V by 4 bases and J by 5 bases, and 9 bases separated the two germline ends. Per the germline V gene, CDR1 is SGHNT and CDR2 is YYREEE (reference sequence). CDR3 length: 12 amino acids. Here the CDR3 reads CASSLRSETQYF. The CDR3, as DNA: TGTGCCAGCAGCCTTAGAAGTGAGACCCAGTACTTC. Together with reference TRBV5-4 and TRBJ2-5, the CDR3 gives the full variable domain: ETGVTQSPTHLIKTRGQQVTLRCSSQSGHNTVSWYQQALGQGPQFIFQYYREEENGRGNFPPRFSGLQFPNYSSELNVNALELDDSALYLCASSLRSETQYFGPGTRLLVL.

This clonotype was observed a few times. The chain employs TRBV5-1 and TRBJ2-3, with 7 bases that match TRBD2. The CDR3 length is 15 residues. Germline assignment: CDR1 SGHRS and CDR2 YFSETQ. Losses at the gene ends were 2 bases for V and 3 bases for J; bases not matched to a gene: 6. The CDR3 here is CASSFPGGGTDTQYF. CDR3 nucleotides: TGCGCCAGCAGCTTTCCGGGGGGAGGAACAGATACGCAGTATTTT. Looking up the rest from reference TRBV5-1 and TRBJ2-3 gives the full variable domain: KAGVTQTPRYLIKTRGQQVTLSCSPISGHRSVSWYQQTPGQGLQFLFEYFSETQRNKGNFPGRFSGRQFSNSRSEMNVSTLELGDSALYLCASSFPGGGTDTQYFGPGTRLTVL.

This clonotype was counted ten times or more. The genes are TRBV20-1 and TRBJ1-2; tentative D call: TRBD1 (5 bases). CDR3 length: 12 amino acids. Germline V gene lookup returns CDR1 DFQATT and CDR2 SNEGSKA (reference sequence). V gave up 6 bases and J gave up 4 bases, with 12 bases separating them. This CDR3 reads CSAYTGTYGYTF. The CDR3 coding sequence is TGCAGTGCATACACCGGGACCTATGGCTACACCTTC.

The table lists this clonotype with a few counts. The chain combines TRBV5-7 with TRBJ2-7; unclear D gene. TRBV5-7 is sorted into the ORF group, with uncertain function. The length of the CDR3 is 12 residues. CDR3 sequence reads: CVPPAYAYEQYF. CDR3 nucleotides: TGTGTCCCCCCGGCGTACGCCTACGAGCAGTACTTC.

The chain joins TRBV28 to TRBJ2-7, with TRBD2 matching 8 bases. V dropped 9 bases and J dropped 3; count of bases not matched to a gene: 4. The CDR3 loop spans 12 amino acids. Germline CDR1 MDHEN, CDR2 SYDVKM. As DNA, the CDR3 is TGTGCCAGTGGACTAGCTTTCTACGAGCAGTACTTC. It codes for CASGLAFYEQYF.

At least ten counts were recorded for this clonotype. The CDR3, as DNA: TGCGCCAGCAGCCAAGATTGGGACAGATTCCTTAATGCAGGCTACGAGCAGTACTTC. Translation: CASSQDWDRFLNAGYEQYF. This sequence joins TRBV4-1 and TRBJ2-7; 7 bases line up with TRBD1. The length of the CDR3 is 19 residues. The germline CDR1 and CDR2 sequences are MGHRA and YSYEKL. V gave up 0 bases and J gave up 3 bases; unmatched junction bases: 17.

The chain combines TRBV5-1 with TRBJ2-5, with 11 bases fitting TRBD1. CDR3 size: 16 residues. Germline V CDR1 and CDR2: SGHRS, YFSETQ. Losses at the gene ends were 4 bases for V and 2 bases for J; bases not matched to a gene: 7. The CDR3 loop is CASSPRDRGWQETQYF. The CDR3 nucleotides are TGCGCCAGCAGCCCCCGGGACAGGGGGTGGCAAGAGACCCAGTACTTC.

The CDR3 region has the DNA TGTGCCAGCTCAGGGGGGGGAATGCAGCCCCAGCATTTT. It specifies CASSGGGMQPQHF. The chain uses TRBV18 and TRBJ1-5; D is possibly TRBD1 (5 bases). CDR3 length: 13 amino acids. With 5 bases removed from V and 7 bases from J, the gap between germline ends came to 12 bases. Looked up from germline, CDR1 is KGHSH and CDR2 is LQKENI. Supplemented by reference TRBV18 and TRBJ1-5, the full variable domain reads NAGVMQNPRHLVRRRGQEARLRCSPMKGHSHVYWYRQLPEEGLKFMVYLQKENIIDESGMPKERFSAEFPKEGPSILRIQQVVRGDSAAYFCASSGGGMQPQHFGDGTRLSIL.

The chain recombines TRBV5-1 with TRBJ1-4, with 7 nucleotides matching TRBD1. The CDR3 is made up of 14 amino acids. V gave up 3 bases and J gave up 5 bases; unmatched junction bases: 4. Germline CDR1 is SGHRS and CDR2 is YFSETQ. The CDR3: CASSWGQRNEKLFF. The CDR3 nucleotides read TGCGCCAGCAGCTGGGGACAGCGCAATGAAAAACTGTTTTTT.

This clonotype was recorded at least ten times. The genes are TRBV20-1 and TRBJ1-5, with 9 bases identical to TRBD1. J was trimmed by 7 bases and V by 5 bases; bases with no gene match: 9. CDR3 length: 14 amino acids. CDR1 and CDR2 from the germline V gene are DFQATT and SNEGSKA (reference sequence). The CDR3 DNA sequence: TGCAGTGCTCCAAACAGGGGGCAGGGGCAGCCCCAGCATTTT. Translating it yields CSAPNRGQGQPQHF.